The 26 T cell receptor beta chains reported below all come from one sample, sequenced in a study of Graves' ophthalmopathy and Graves' hyperthyroidism. For repertoire sequencing, the TCR beta CDR3 regions were amplified from RNA transcripts. Second-round multiplex PCR came after a first-round RT-PCR that employed HTBI primers. One entry per CDR3 protein, called by TCRdb with MiXCR from the multiplex PCR reads. The sample yields roughly 400,000 distinct CDR3 sequences, around 19% seen once. The source material was peripheral blood. The receptors derive from a woman aged 18-29 years with Graves' ophthalmopathy.

This clonotype was seen many times. V usage is TRBV19 and J usage is TRBJ1-5; 9 bases are a match to TRBD1. The CDR3 spans 13 residues. V was pared by 10 bases and J by 4 bases, with 5 bases of the junction left unmatched. In germline, CDR1 is LNHDA, CDR2 SQIVND (reference sequence). CDR3: CATADRGNQPQHF. CDR3 nucleotides: TGTGCCACAGCGGACAGGGGTAATCAGCCCCAGCATTTT.

V usage is TRBV29-1 and J usage is TRBJ1-5; 7 bases align to TRBD1. From germline, CDR1 is SQVTM and CDR2 ANQGSEA. CDR3 length: 12 amino acids. V shed 7 bases, J shed 10 bases, and the junction held 10 bases outside the gene matches. The CDR3 DNA reads as TGCAGCGCTTCAGACAGGGTTGGCCCCCAGCATTTT. Translated, it gives CSASDRVGPQHF.

This clonotype was counted ten times or more. The gene calls are TRBV7-3 and TRBJ2-7, with 11 bases aligning to TRBD2. Germline trimming cut 3 bases from V and 4 bases from J; bases unmatched to any gene: 8. Germline V gene sequence: CDR1 SGHTA, CDR2 FQGTGA. The CDR3 covers 16 residues. CDR3 loop: CASSFETSGGSYEQYF. DNA for the CDR3: TGTGCCAGCAGCTTTGAAACTAGCGGGGGCAGTTACGAGCAGTACTTC.

This clonotype was picked up many times. V gene TRBV28 combines with J gene TRBJ2-5, with D tentatively TRBD2 (6 bases). The CDR3 runs 14 residues. Trimming stripped 7 bases from V and 0 bases from J, with 12 bases between. From germline, CDR1 is MDHEN and CDR2 SYDVKM. CDR3 in DNA: TGTGCCAGCAAGCTTGGAGGGTACCAAGAGACCCAGTACTTC. Protein product: CASKLGGYQETQYF.

This clonotype was seen at least ten times. The genes are TRBV28 and TRBJ2-5; TRBD1 agrees at 7 bases. CDR1 MDHEN and CDR2 SYDVKM come from the germline V gene. V shed 2 bases and J 2 bases; nucleotides not matched to a gene: 2. The CDR3 contains 14 residues. CDR3 in DNA: TGTGCCAGCAGTTTAAACAGGGGACAAGAGACCCAGTACTTC. Protein: CASSLNRGQETQYF.

The sample holds a few counts of this clonotype. The junction differs from germline at one of its ends, possibly a read error. V gene TRBV28 combines with J gene TRBJ2-7; no definite D call. CDR1 is MDHEN and CDR2 is SYDVKM in the germline V gene. CDR3 length: 10 residues. CDR3 in DNA: TGTGCTAGCAGCCTCTGCGAGCAGTACTTC. It codes for CASSLCEQYF.

This clonotype was observed many times. The chain is built from TRBV6-2 or TRBV6-3 and TRBJ2-7; maybe TRBD1 (6 bases). V gave up 4 bases and J gave up 3 bases, with 16 bases separating them. CDR3 length equals 15 residues. CDR1 and CDR2 from the germline V gene are MNHEY and SVGEGT. CDR3 protein: CASSLDGTLIYEQYF. CDR3 DNA: TGTGCCAGCAGTTTAGACGGGACACTGATCTACGAGCAGTACTTC.

This clonotype was counted ten times or more. The rearrangement joins TRBV19 to TRBJ1-2; TRBD1 matches 7 bases. V was pared by 10 bases and J by 4 bases, with 18 bases of the junction left unmatched. Germline values: CDR1 LNHDA, CDR2 SQIVND (reference sequence). This CDR3 is 16 amino acids long. CDR3 DNA sequence: TGTGCCACGAGGCATACAGGGGACCTTCCTTCCTATGGCTACACCTTC. This sequence encodes CATRHTGDLPSYGYTF. Filled out from reference TRBV19 and TRBJ1-2, the complete variable domain reads DGGITQSPKYLFRKEGQNVTLSCEQNLNHDAMYWYRQDPGQGLRLIYYSQIVNDFQKGDIAEGYSVSREKKESFPLTVTSAQKNPTAFYLCATRHTGDLPSYGYTFGSGTRLTVV.

This clonotype occurred many times. The rearrangement joins TRBV19 to TRBJ1-5; D gene uncertain. V gave up 5 bases and J gave up 5 bases, with 4 bases separating them. Germline V gives CDR1 LNHDA, CDR2 SQIVND (reference sequence). The CDR3 is 11 residues long. CDR3 protein: CASSPYQPQHF. In DNA form, the CDR3 reads TGTGCCAGTAGTCCGTATCAGCCCCAGCATTTT.

This clonotype has at least ten counts. V is TRBV20-1 and J is TRBJ2-5; 10 bases fit TRBD1. Looked up from germline, CDR1 is DFQATT and CDR2 is SNEGSKA (reference sequence). Unmatched junction bases numbered 8, after V lost 5 bases and J lost 2 bases. This CDR3 region has 15 residues. CDR3 residues: CSALRTGGDQETQYF. The CDR3 coding sequence is TGCAGTGCTCTCCGGACAGGGGGGGATCAAGAGACCCAGTACTTC.

This clonotype was seen repeatedly, ten times or more. J is TRBJ1-2 and V is TRBV4-1, with 8 nucleotides matching TRBD1. This CDR3 spans 15 amino acids. Germline V CDR1 and CDR2: MGHRA, YSYEKL. Losses at the gene ends were 2 bases for V and 4 bases for J; bases not matched to a gene: 6. CDR3 amino acids: CASSQLRDRPYGYTF. As DNA, the CDR3 is TGCGCCAGCAGCCAACTCCGGGACAGGCCCTATGGCTACACCTTC.

This clonotype occurred many times. The V gene is TRBV5-1, the J gene TRBJ2-2, with D perhaps matching TRBD1 or TRBD2 (5 bases each). Germline V gene lookup returns CDR1 SGHRS and CDR2 YFSETQ. Trimming removed 1 base at V and 6 bases at J, with 13 bases between. The CDR3 spans 15 residues. For the CDR3, the DNA is TGCGCCAGCAGCTTGAACCGGGGCCAGGCCGGGGAGCTGTTTTTT. Translating gives CASSLNRGQAGELFF. The full variable domain, completed using reference TRBV5-1 and TRBJ2-2, is KAGVTQTPRYLIKTRGQQVTLSCSPISGHRSVSWYQQTPGQGLQFLFEYFSETQRNKGNFPGRFSGRQFSNSRSEMNVSTLELGDSALYLCASSLNRGQAGELFFGEGSRLTVL.

V gene TRBV7-8 combines with J gene TRBJ2-7, with 7 bases matching TRBD1. After removal of 7 bases from V and 3 bases from J, the junction contained 9 bases not matched to a gene. This CDR3 contains 14 residues. The V gene's germline CDR1 is SGHVS and CDR2 FQNEAQ. CDR3 residues: CASTSRTGLYEQYF. CDR3 in DNA: TGTGCCAGCACGAGCCGGACAGGACTCTACGAGCAGTACTTC.

CDR3 nucleotide sequence: TGTGCCAGCAGCACATCTAGCGAAGAGACCCAGTACTTC. Amino acid sequence: CASSTSSEETQYF. This chain links TRBV27 with TRBJ2-5; tentatively, D is TRBD2 (6 bases). CDR1 is MNHEY and CDR2 is SMNVEV in the germline V gene (reference sequence). The V and J ends lost 6 bases and 3 bases respectively, with 11 bases between them. This CDR3 is 13 amino acids long.

There are many counts of this clonotype. V gene TRBV12-5 combines with J gene TRBJ1-2; D is unresolved. CDR1 and CDR2 (germline): LGHNT, FRNRAP. This CDR3 comprises 12 residues. V was trimmed by 4 bases and J by 8 bases, leaving 11 bases between them. The CDR3 protein is CASGSPVWGYTF. DNA of the CDR3: TGTGCTAGTGGTTCCCCGGTGTGGGGCTACACCTTC.

This clonotype was observed at least ten times. CDR3 region: CASGRWDELNSPLHF. DNA of the CDR3: TGTGCCAGCGGACGATGGGACGAACTCAATTCACCCCTCCACTTT. The J gene is TRBJ1-6, the V gene TRBV27, with TRBD1 as a possible D gene (5 bases). CDR1 and CDR2 from the germline V gene are MNHEY and SMNVEV (reference sequence). Trimming pared 8 bases from V and 7 bases from J, leaving 18 bases between. The CDR3 length is 15 residues.

This clonotype came up many times. CDR3 sequence: CASSRPFNPGRINTEAFF. The CDR3 bases are TGTGCCAGCAGTCGACCTTTTAATCCGGGACGAATAAACACTGAAGCTTTCTTT. This chain connects TRBV28 to TRBJ1-1; D is possibly TRBD1 (5 bases). The V gene lost 5 bases and the J gene lost 2 bases, with 24 bases spanning the gap. The CDR3 contains 18 residues. In germline, CDR1 is MDHEN, CDR2 SYDVKM.

Ten or more counts support this clonotype. The chain carries TRBV6-5 and TRBJ1-5, with TRBD1 matching over 10 bases. The V segment lost 7 bases and the J segment 4 bases; nucleotides outside the gene matches: 7. The germline V gene has CDR1 MNHEY and CDR2 SVGAGI. The CDR3 has 15 amino acids. As DNA, the CDR3 is TGTGCCAGCAAATCGGACAGGGGGGTTAATCAGCCCCAGCATTTT. This gives the protein CASKSDRGVNQPQHF.

This clonotype was detected ten times or more. The chain joins TRBV6-5 to TRBJ1-2; D unclear. The CDR3 totals 12 residues. The V end was cut by 5 bases, the J end by 8 bases, with 12 bases between. Germline assignment: CDR1 MNHEY and CDR2 SVGAGI. CDR3 sequence reads: CASSNLKVGYTF. The CDR3 DNA follows: TGTGCCAGCAGTAACCTAAAGGTGGGCTACACCTTC.

This clonotype was picked up many times. The CDR3 bases are TGTGCCAGCAGTTTAGGACAGGGTTTCAATCAGCCCCAGCATTTT. Translated: CASSLGQGFNQPQHF. V is TRBV28 and J is TRBJ1-5; 8 bases align to TRBD1. V dropped 2 bases and J dropped 3; count of bases not matched to a gene: 3. The CDR3 totals 15 residues. Germline lookup yields CDR1 MDHEN and CDR2 SYDVKM.

The chain is built from TRBV6-5 and TRBJ1-2; TRBD1 matches at 8 bases. This CDR3 region has 15 residues. Germline V gives CDR1 MNHEY, CDR2 SVGAGI. The V gene end was trimmed by 0 bases and the J gene end by 4 bases; junction bases not matched to a gene: 4. The DNA of the CDR3 is TGTGCCAGCAGTTACTCCGGGGACAGGTTCTATGGCTACACCTTC. This sequence encodes CASSYSGDRFYGYTF.

This clonotype has ten or more counts. DNA for the CDR3: TGTGCCAGCAGCTTAGGGGACATCTCCTATAATTCACCCCTCCACTTT. Translating it yields CASSLGDISYNSPLHF. The chain carries TRBV7-9 and TRBJ1-6; a possible D gene is TRBD1 (6 bases). CDR3 length: 16 amino acids. Trimming removed 1 base from V and 0 bases from J, with 7 bases in between. CDR1 SEHNR and CDR2 FQNEAQ come from the germline V gene (reference sequence).

The V call is TRBV27, the J call TRBJ2-2, with a weak D call TRBD2 (6 bases). The CDR3 extends over 16 amino acids. Germline CDR1 is MNHEY and CDR2 is SMNVEV (reference sequence). V was pared by 0 bases and J by 0 bases, with 8 bases between. CDR3 nucleotides: TGTGCCAGCAGTTTATCCGGGACTTCGAACACCGGGGAGCTGTTTTTT. This gives the protein CASSLSGTSNTGELFF.

There are many counts of this clonotype. The V call is TRBV4-3, the J call TRBJ2-2; weak D call: TRBD1 (7 bases). Germline assignment: CDR1 LGHNA and CDR2 YSLEER. Trimming removed 0 bases from V and 5 bases from J, with 13 bases in between. The CDR3 length is 16 residues. Here the CDR3 reads CASSQDRAGGTGELFF. The CDR3 DNA is TGCGCCAGCAGCCAAGATAGGGCAGGGGGGACCGGGGAGCTGTTTTTT.

This clonotype was observed a few times. The chain carries TRBV6-5 and TRBJ2-7, with D unclear. Deletions cut 0 bases from V and 2 bases from J, with 8 bases between. The CDR3 extends over 14 amino acids. From germline, CDR1 is MNHEY and CDR2 SVGAGI. CDR3 coding DNA: TGTGCCAGCAGTTACTCGTTGCTAGCCTACGAGCAGTACTTC. The encoded protein is CASSYSLLAYEQYF.

This clonotype was seen at least ten times. V usage is TRBV7-9 and J usage is TRBJ2-7; the D call may be TRBD1 or TRBD2 (5 bases each). The CDR3 loop spans 12 amino acids. Germline lookup yields CDR1 SEHNR and CDR2 FQNEAQ (reference sequence). Deletions cut 1 base from V and 6 bases from J, with 7 bases between. The CDR3 is CASSLGGTEQYF. The DNA of the CDR3 is TGTGCCAGCAGCTTAGGGGGGACCGAGCAGTACTTC.